The sequence of this T cell receptor (beta chain) was determined in a study of identical twins. This CDR3 has 13 amino acids. The V end lost 4 bases, the J end lost 5 bases, and 10 bases lay between the germline ends. Per germline, CDR1 WNHNN and CDR2 SYGVQD (reference sequence). TCRdb re-called the 5' RACE reads through MiXCR, storing one row per CDR3 protein. The repertoire holds hundreds of thousands of distinct CDR3 sequences, with 20% to 25% as singletons. The data were also submitted as part of a second study, on T cells expressing NK-cell markers. That source adds: One of eight sequenced donors was HCMV-seronegative; the other seven were seropositive. The share of CD8+ T cells held by dominant NKG2C+ clonotypes was roughly 1.0-8% in several donors.

The chain is built from TRBV10-1 and TRBJ2-3; tentative D call: TRBD1 (6 bases). The clonotype originates from a woman under 30 in good health. The sample taken for sequencing was PBMCs. CDR3 region: CASSVRDIDTQYF. Written as DNA, the CDR3 is TGCGCCAGCAGTGTCCGGGACATAGATACGCAGTATTTT.